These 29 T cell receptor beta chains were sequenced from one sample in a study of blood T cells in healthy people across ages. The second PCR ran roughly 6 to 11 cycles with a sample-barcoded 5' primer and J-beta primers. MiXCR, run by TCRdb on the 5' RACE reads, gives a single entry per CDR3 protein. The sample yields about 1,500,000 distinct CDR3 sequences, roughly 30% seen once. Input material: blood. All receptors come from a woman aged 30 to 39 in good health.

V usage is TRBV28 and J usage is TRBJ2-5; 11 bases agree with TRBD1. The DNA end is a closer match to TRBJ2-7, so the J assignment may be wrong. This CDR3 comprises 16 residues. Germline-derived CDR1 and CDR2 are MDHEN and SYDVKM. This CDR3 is CASSLWGDRGNFEQYF. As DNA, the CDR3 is TGTGCCAGCAGTTTATGGGGGGACAGGGGGAATTTCGAGCAGTACTTC.

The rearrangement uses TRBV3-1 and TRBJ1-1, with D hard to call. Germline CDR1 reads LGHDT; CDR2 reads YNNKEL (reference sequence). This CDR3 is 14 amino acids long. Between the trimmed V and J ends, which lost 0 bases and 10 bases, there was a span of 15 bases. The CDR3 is CASSQDRMGRRAFF. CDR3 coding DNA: TGTGCCAGCAGCCAAGATCGGATGGGTCGGAGAGCTTTCTTT. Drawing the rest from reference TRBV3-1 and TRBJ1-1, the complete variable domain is DTAVSQTPKYLVTQMGNDKSIKCEQNLGHDTMYWYKQDSKKFLKIMFSYNNKELIINETVPNRFSPKSPDKAHLNLHINSLELGDSAVYFCASSQDRMGRRAFFGQGTRLTVV.

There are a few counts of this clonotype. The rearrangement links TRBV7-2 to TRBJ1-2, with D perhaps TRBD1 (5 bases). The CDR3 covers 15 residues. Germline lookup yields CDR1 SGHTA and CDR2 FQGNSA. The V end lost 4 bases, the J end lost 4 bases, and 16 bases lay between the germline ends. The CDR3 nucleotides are TGTGCCAGCAGCTACTCACGGGGGGATAGCTATGGCTACACCTTC. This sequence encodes CASSYSRGDSYGYTF. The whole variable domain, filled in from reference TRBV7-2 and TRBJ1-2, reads GAGVSQSPSNKVTEKGKDVELRCDPISGHTALYWYRQSLGQGLEFLIYFQGNSAPDKSGLPSDRFSAERTGGSVSTLTIQRTQQEDSAVYLCASSYSRGDSYGYTFGSGTRLTVV.

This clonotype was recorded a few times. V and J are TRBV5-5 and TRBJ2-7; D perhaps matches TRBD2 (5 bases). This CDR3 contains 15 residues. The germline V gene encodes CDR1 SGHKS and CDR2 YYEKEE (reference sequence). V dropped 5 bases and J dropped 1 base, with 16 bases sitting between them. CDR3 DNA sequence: TGTGCCAGCAGGCTAGCTGCCGTTGAATCCTACGAGCAGTACTTC. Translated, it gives CASRLAAVESYEQYF.

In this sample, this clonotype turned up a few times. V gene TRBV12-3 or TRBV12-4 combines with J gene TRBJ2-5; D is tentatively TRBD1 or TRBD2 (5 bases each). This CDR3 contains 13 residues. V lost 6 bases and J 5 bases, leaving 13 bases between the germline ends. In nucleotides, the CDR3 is TGTGCCAGCAGAACCACCGGGGACGAGACCCAGTACTTC. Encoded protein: CASRTTGDETQYF.

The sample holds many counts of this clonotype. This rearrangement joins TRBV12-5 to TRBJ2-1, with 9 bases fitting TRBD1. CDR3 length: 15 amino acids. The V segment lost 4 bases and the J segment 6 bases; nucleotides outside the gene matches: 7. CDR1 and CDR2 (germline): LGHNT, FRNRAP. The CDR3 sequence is CASGSTGGALNEQFF. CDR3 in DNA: TGTGCTAGTGGTTCGACAGGGGGGGCCCTCAATGAGCAGTTCTTC.

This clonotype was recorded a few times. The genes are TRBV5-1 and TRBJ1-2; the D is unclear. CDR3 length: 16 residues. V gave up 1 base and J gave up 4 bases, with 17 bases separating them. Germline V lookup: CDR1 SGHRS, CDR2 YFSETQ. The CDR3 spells CASSLMSEVASYGYTF. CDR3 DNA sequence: TGCGCCAGCAGCTTGATGTCAGAGGTGGCGTCCTATGGCTACACCTTC. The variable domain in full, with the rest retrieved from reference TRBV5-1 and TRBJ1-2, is KAGVTQTPRYLIKTRGQQVTLSCSPISGHRSVSWYQQTPGQGLQFLFEYFSETQRNKGNFPGRFSGRQFSNSRSEMNVSTLELGDSALYLCASSLMSEVASYGYTFGSGTRLTVV.

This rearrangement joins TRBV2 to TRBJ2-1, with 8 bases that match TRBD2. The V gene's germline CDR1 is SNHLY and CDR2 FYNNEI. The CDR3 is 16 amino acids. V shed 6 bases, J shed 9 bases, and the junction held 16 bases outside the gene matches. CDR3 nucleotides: TGTGCCAGCAGGACCTCCGGGACTAGTATCAACGCTGAGCAGTTCTTC. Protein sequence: CASRTSGTSINAEQFF.

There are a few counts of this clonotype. The CDR3 is CASSLPPRVGETQYF. The CDR3 DNA sequence: TGTGCCAGCAGCCTTCCCCCCAGGGTCGGAGAGACCCAGTACTTC. The chain is built from TRBV7-7 and TRBJ2-5; tentative D call: TRBD1 (5 bases). The CDR3 extends over 15 amino acids. Trimming shortened V by 5 bases and J by 4 bases, and 17 bases separated the two germline ends. Germline V gene sequence: CDR1 SSHAT, CDR2 FNYEAQ (reference sequence).

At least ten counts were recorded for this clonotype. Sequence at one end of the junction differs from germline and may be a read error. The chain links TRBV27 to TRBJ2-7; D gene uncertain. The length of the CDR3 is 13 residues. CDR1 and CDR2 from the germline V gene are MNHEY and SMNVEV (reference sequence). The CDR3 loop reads CSSSPSSPYEQYF. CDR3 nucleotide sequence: TGTTCCAGCAGTCCCAGCAGCCCCTACGAGCAGTACTTC.

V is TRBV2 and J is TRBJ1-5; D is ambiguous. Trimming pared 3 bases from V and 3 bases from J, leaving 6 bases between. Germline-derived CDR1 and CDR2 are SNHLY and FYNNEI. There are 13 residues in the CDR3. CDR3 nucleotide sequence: TGTGCCAGCAGTGACGAGTTCAATCAGCCCCAGCATTTT. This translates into CASSDEFNQPQHF.

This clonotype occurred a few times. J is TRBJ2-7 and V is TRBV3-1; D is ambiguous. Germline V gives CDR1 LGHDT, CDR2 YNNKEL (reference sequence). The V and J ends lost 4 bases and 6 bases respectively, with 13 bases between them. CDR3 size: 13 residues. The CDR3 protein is CASSPGTGFEQYF. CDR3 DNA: TGTGCCAGCAGCCCCGGTACTGGATTCGAGCAGTACTTC.

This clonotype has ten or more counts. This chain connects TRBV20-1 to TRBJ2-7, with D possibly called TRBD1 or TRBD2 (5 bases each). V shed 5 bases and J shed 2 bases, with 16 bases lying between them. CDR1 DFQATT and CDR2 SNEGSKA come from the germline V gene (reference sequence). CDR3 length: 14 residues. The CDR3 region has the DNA TGCAGTGCTCTACAGGACTTTGACGCCTACGAGCAGTACTTC. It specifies CSALQDFDAYEQYF.

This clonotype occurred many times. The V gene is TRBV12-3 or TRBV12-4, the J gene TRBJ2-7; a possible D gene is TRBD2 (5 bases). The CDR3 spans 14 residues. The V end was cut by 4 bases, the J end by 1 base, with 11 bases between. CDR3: CASSSGIGSYEQYF. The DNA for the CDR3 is TGTGCCAGCAGTTCCGGGATAGGGTCCTACGAGCAGTACTTC.

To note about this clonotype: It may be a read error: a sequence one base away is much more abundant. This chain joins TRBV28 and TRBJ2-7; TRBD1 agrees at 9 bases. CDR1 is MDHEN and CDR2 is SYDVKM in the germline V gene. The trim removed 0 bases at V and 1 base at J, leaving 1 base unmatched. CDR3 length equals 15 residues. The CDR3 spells CASSLWDRGSYEQYF. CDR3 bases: TGTGCCAGCAGTTTATGGGACAGGGGATCCTACGAGCAGTACTTC.

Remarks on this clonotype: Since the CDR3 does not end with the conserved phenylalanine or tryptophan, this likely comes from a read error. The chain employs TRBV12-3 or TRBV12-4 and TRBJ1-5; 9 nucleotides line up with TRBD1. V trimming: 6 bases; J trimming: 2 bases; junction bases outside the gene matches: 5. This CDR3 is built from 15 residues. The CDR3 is CASSSRDRGNQPQHV. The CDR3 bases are TGTGCCAGCAGCTCCCGGGACAGGGGCAATCAGCCCCAGCATGTT.

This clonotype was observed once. The CDR3 region is CASSCVPEGGYTF. The CDR3 region has the DNA TGCGCCAGCAGCTGTGTTCCCGAAGGTGGCTACACCTTC. The chain joins TRBV10-2 to TRBJ1-2; D not certain. The CDR3 has 13 residues. V was trimmed by 6 bases and J by 7 bases, leaving 15 bases between them. Germline V gives CDR1 WSHSY, CDR2 SAAADI.

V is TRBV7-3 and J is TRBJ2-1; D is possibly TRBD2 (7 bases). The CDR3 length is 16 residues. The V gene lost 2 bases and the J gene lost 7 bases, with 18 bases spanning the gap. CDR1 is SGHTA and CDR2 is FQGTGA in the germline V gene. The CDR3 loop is CASSLGTGGRRNEQFF. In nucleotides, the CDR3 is TGTGCCAGCAGCTTAGGTACGGGGGGCCGTCGGAATGAGCAGTTCTTC. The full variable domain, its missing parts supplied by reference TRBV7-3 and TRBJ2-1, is GAGVSQTPSNKVTEKGKYVELRCDPISGHTALYWYRQSLGQGPEFLIYFQGTGAADDSGLPNDRFFAVRPEGSVSTLKIQRTERGDSAVYLCASSLGTGGRRNEQFFGPGTRLTVL.

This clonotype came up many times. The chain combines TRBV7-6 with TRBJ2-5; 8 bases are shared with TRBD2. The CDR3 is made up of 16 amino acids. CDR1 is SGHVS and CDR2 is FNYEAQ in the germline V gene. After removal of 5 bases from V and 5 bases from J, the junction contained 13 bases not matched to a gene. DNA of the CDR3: TGTGCCAGCAGCCAAGTAGCGGGACGAGAAATTGAGACCCAGTACTTC. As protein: CASSQVAGREIETQYF.

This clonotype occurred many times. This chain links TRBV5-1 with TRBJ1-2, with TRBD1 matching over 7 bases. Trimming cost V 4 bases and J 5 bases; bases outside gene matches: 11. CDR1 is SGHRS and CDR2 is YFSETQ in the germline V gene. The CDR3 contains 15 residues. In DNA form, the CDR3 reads TGCGCCAGCAGCCTAAGACAGGGCATTGGATATGGCTACACCTTC. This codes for CASSLRQGIGYGYTF.

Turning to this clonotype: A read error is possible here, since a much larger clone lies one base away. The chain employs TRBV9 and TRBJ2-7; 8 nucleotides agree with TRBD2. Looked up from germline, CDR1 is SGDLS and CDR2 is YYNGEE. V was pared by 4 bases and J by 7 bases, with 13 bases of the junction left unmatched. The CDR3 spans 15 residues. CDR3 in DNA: TGTGCCAGCAGCACTAGCGGAACCTCCTACAATGAGCAGTACTTC. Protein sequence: CASSTSGTSYNEQYF.

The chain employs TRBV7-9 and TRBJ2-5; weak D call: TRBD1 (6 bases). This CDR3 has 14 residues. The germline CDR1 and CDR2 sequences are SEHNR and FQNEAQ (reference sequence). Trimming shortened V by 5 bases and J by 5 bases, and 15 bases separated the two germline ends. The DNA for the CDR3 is TGTGCCAGCAGCCGAGGACAGACGCGGGAGACCCAGTACTTC. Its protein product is CASSRGQTRETQYF.

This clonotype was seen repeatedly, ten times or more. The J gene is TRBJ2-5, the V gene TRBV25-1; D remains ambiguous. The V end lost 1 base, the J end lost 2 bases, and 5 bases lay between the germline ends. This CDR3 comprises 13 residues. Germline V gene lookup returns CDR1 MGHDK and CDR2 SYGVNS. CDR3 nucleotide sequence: TGTGCCAGCAGTGAATTTGGGCAAGAGACCCAGTACTTC. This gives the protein CASSEFGQETQYF.

The CDR3 reads CASSRGDRSTDTQYF. CDR3 DNA: TGCGCCAGCAGCCGCGGGGACAGAAGCACAGATACGCAGTATTTT. The chain is built from TRBV5-1 and TRBJ2-3; perhaps TRBD1 as D (7 bases). CDR3 length: 15 amino acids. The V end lost 4 bases, the J end lost 0 bases, and 12 bases lay between the germline ends. Germline CDR1 and CDR2: SGHRS and YFSETQ.

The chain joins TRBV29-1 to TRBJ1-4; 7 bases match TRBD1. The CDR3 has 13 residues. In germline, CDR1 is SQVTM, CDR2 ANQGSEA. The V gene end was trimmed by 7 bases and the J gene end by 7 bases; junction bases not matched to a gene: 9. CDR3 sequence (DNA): TGCAGCGGGGAGGAGGGGGCGTCTGAAAAACTGTTTTTT. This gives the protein CSGEEGASEKLFF.

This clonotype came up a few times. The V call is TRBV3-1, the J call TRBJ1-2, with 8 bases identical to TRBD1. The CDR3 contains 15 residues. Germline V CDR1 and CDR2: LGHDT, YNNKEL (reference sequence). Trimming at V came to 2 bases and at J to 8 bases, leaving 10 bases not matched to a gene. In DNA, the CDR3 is TGTGCCAGCAGCCAAAGTCTCGGGACAGGAATCGGCTACACCTTC. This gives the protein CASSQSLGTGIGYTF.

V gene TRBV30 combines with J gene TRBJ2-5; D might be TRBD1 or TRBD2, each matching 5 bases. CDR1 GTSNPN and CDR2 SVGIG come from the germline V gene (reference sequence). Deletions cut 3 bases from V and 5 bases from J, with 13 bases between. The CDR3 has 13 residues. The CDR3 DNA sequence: TGTGCCTGGAGGGGGGTTCTGATGGAGACCCAGTACTTC. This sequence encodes CAWRGVLMETQYF. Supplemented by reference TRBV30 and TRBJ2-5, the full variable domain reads SQTIHQWPATLVQPVGSPLSLECTVEGTSNPNLYWYRQAAGRGLQLLFYSVGIGQISSEVPQNLSASRPQDRQFILSSKKLLLSDSGFYLCAWRGVLMETQYFGPGTRLLVL.

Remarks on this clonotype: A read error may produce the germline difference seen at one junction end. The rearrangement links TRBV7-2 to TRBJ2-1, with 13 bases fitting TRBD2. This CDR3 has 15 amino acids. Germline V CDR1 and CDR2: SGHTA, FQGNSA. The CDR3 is CAGSWTSGSQGEQFF. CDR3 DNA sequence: TGTGCCGGCAGCTGGACTAGCGGGAGTCAGGGTGAGCAGTTCTTC.

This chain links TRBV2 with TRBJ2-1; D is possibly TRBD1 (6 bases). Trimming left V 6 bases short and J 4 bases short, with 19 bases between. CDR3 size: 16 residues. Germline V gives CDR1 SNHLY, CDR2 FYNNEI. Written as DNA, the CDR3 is TGTGCCAGCAGACCCCGGACAGACGGAGTGTACAATGAGCAGTTCTTC. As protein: CASRPRTDGVYNEQFF. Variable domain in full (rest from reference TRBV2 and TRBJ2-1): EPEVTQTPSHQVTQMGQEVILRCVPISNHLYFYWYRQILGQKVEFLVSFYNNEISEKSEIFDDQFSVERPDGSNFTLKIRSTKLEDSAMYFCASRPRTDGVYNEQFFGPGTRLTVL.